This passage covers 5 T cell receptor beta chains from one sample sequenced in a study of control samples from healthy donors and cancer patients. Generated by immunoSEQ multiplex PCR, the TCRdb table keeps only in-frame clones and is missing some. The repertoire holds fewer than 15,000 clones, with about four fifths as singletons. The sequencing input was formalin-fixed, paraffin-embedded tissue. These receptors all stem from a male donor with melanoma.

The chain uses TRBV7-2 and TRBJ1-2; 7 bases match TRBD1. The junction had 3 bases not matched to a gene; V was cut back by 5 bases and J by 3 bases. This CDR3 has 13 amino acids. Germline loops: CDR1 SGHTA, CDR2 FQGNSA. The CDR3 spells CASSLTGDYGYTF. The CDR3 nucleotides read TGTGCCAGCAGCCTAACAGGGGACTATGGCTACACCTTC.

This clone was counted a single time. This rearrangement joins TRBV5-1 to TRBJ1-1, with 8 bases fitting TRBD1. The CDR3 runs 14 residues. J was trimmed by 10 bases and V by 0 bases; bases with no gene match: 8. The V gene's germline CDR1 is SGHRS and CDR2 YFSETQ. In DNA form, the CDR3 reads TGCGCCAGCAGCTTGGATGGTTTGCAGGGGGCAGCTTTCTTT. Translation gives CASSLDGLQGAAFF. Drawing the rest from reference TRBV5-1 and TRBJ1-1, the complete variable domain is KAGVTQTPRYLIKTRGQQVTLSCSPISGHRSVSWYQQTPGQGLQFLFEYFSETQRNKGNFPGRFSGRQFSNSRSEMNVSTLELGDSALYLCASSLDGLQGAAFFGQGTRLTVV.

V is TRBV7-3 and J is TRBJ1-1, with 8 bases aligning to TRBD1. Germline CDR1 SGHTA, CDR2 FQGTGA. The V segment lost 4 bases and the J segment 4 bases; nucleotides outside the gene matches: 5. This CDR3 contains 14 residues. The CDR3 spells CASSSLDRGTEAFF. The DNA for the CDR3 is TGTGCCAGCAGCTCCTTAGACAGGGGCACTGAAGCTTTCTTT.

This clone is large within its sample. The same CDR3 also results from other DNA sequences found in this sample. This chain links TRBV6-5 with TRBJ2-3; D remains ambiguous. Germline V gene lookup returns CDR1 MNHEY and CDR2 SVGAGI. This CDR3 is 14 amino acids long. With 2 bases removed from V and 4 bases from J, the gap between germline ends came to 10 bases. Here the CDR3 reads CASSYVPLSDTQYF. Here the CDR3 DNA reads TGTGCCAGCAGTTACGTGCCGTTATCAGATACGCAGTATTTT.

This chain links TRBV4-3 with TRBJ1-2, with 8 bases aligning to TRBD1. Germline CDR1 and CDR2: LGHNA and YSLEER. The CDR3 contains 15 residues. Losses at the gene ends were 2 bases for V and 6 bases for J; bases not matched to a gene: 8. The CDR3 loop is CASSQLRGRADGYTF. In nucleotides, the CDR3 is TGCGCCAGCAGCCAACTCAGGGGGCGTGCGGATGGCTACACCTTC.